The rows below give T cell receptor beta chains drawn from one sample of a study of lymphopenia after photon versus proton radiotherapy. The protocol was immunoSEQ multiplex PCR, while the TCRdb copy is restricted to in-frame clones and leaves out a portion. The sample lists about 160,000 clones, roughly nine tenths occurring once. The sequencing here drew on peripheral blood, taken from a patient treated with photon-based radiotherapy. These receptor sequences come from a man aged 50 or older with gastric cancer. Each CDR3 is given without its conserved first and last residue. The D gene is left open where the match is weak.

D,J,V,CDR3
TRBD1,TRBJ1-5,TRBV19,ASGTGQYSNQPQH
NA,TRBJ2-7,TRBV6-5,ASSRGHSYEQY
NA,TRBJ2-1,TRBV7-2,ASSPDRFTLNEQF
TRBD2,TRBJ2-7,TRBV28,ASRTSGTGEQY
TRBD2,TRBJ2-3,TRBV5-4,ASSLTSGTDTQY
NA,TRBJ2-5,TRBV7-9,ASSLARTWYQETQY
NA,TRBJ2-3,TRBV19,ASSTLSGTTDTQY
NA,TRBJ2-5,TRBV7-6,ASSLAPTRQETQY
NA,TRBJ2-2,TRBV19,ASSWLGAQDGELF
TRBD2,NA,TRBV5-1,ASSSTSGGSYEQY
NA,TRBJ1-1,TRBV5-1,ASSLAGGMNTEAF
NA,TRBJ2-4,TRBV30,AWSSGPPKNIQY
NA,TRBJ2-7,TRBV19,ASSIEDSYEQY
TRBD2,TRBJ2-1,TRBV6-6,ASGLRTSDYNEQF
NA,TRBJ1-5,TRBV6-5,ASSRTVRQPQH
NA,TRBJ1-2,TRBV29-1,SVDGYYGYT
TRBD1,TRBJ1-1,TRBV5-4,ASSPAQRGPTEAF